Included here is one TCR beta chain sequence, with context. The antigen this receptor binds is unknown. The sample holds no much larger clone one base away, and base qualities are not on file. To prepare the library, the immunoSEQ multiplex PCR assay was applied. Deep sequencing of rearranged TCR beta loci, alongside multiparametric flow cytometry, was used to profile T cell repertoires. What TCRdb holds here is the immuneACCESS table cut down to in-frame rearrangements. Part of the clones is not present; checked against another copy, under half of the missing clones reflect an unresolved V gene, and the others are unexplained. The sample profile shows about 39,000 clones; 92% of them were found once. 13% to 15% of the sample is held by the ten biggest clonotypes. The CDR3 covers 16 residues, taking in both the cysteine and the phenylalanine. The sequence is cut down to CDR3 DNA, 48 bases in frame from base 1.

This specimen belongs to a study of lymphopenia after photon versus proton radiotherapy (dated by TCRdb to between 2018 and 2020). Study-level background: The immunological effects of photon versus proton radiation therapy were compared in patients with gastrointestinal tumors who developed high-grade lymphopenia. The study was designed to characterize how the impact on the immune system differs between the two radiation modalities. The roughly 20 patients in the cohort had gastrointestinal tumors, were treated with either photon or proton therapy, and subsequently developed lymphopenia.

Here is what the overall study found, with its caveats: Proton-treated patients stayed relatively stable during treatment, while photon-treated patients lost naive T cells and TCR diversity and gained effector/memory populations. Across the cohort, an inverse correlation was found between a larger post-nadir drop in TCR diversity and overall survival time among patients who died. After the lymphocyte count nadir, photon-treated repertoires showed oligoclonal expansion, especially of CD8+ Temra cells, which drove the drop in diversity. The survival association was assessed only in patients who died, and better survival with proton therapy was presented by the authors as a possibility rather than a demonstrated result.

The starting material was peripheral blood, obtained from a patient treated with photon-based radiotherapy. This chain is built from TRBV12-1 and TRBJ2-1; the D call of TRBD1 is as the table states it, not checked on the DNA. TRBV12-1 is assigned pseudogene status. The sequence was collected from a man aged 60 to 75 with cholangiocarcinoma. This receptor has the CDR3 CASSQLTRDSYNEQFF. The DNA sequence is given as TGTGCCAGCAGCCAGCTTACCCGGGACAGCTACAATGAGCAGTTCTTC.